Below are 10 T cell receptor beta chains sequenced from a single sample in a study of blood T cell repertoires in COVID-19. Data came from immunoSEQ multiplex PCR; TCRdb stores just in-frame clones and leaves some out. The sample records 150,000 to 200,000 clones, around 90% being singletons. The sequenced sample was peripheral blood. Source of these receptors: a man aged 60 to 75 with active or convalescent COVID-19.

The chain joins TRBV7-6 to TRBJ2-5; 11 bases match TRBD2. J was trimmed by 9 bases and V by 3 bases; bases with no gene match: 12. This CDR3 is 16 amino acids long. Germline values: CDR1 SGHVS, CDR2 FNYEAQ. This chain's CDR3 is CASSFSSGGESGAQYF. The CDR3 DNA reads TGTGCCAGCAGCTTTAGTAGCGGGGGGGAATCCGGGGCCCAGTACTTC.

J is TRBJ1-5 and V is TRBV7-2, with 8 bases that match TRBD1. The CDR3 is 14 residues long. Germline CDR1 and CDR2: SGHTA and FQGNSA. V was pared by 4 bases and J by 6 bases, with 5 bases of the junction left unmatched. CDR3 sequence: CASSSGQVSQPQHF. The CDR3 DNA is TGTGCCAGCAGCTCGGGACAGGTTAGTCAGCCCCAGCATTTT.

This chain links TRBV7-2 with TRBJ2-3; 10 bases match TRBD2. With 5 bases clipped from V and 7 bases from J, the junction kept 12 bases outside the gene matches. The CDR3 has 16 residues. CDR1 and CDR2 from the germline V gene are SGHTA and FQGNSA. The CDR3 region is CASSPSSGSRVNTQYF. The CDR3 DNA reads TGTGCCAGCAGCCCCTCTAGCGGGAGCAGAGTAAATACGCAGTATTTT.

This sequence joins TRBV6-5 and TRBJ2-5; the D gene is possibly TRBD1 (5 bases). The CDR3 is 15 amino acids. V was clipped by 7 bases and J by 0 bases, with 15 bases between them. Looked up from germline, CDR1 is MNHEY and CDR2 is SVGAGI. DNA of the CDR3: TGTGCCAGCAAAGTTGGGTCAGGGTACCAAGAGACCCAGTACTTC. Protein sequence: CASKVGSGYQETQYF.

The J gene is TRBJ2-2, the V gene TRBV2; the D is unclear. V was pared by 6 bases and J by 0 bases, with 14 bases between. The CDR3 spans 16 residues. Germline CDR1 and CDR2: SNHLY and FYNNEI. DNA for the CDR3: TGTGCCAGCAGCGCTAATTGGAGCCCGAACACCGGGGAGCTGTTTTTT. Its translation is CASSANWSPNTGELFF.

The chain carries TRBV7-8 and TRBJ1-2; tentatively, D is TRBD1 (5 bases). The CDR3 has 16 residues. Trimming cost V 2 bases and J 0 bases, with 13 bases left between them. From germline, CDR1 is SGHVS and CDR2 FQNEAQ. The DNA of the CDR3 is TGTGCCAGCAGCTTAATGCGGGACGGATCTAACTATGGCTACACCTTC. Amino acids: CASSLMRDGSNYGYTF.

This clone appeared a single time. The rearrangement links TRBV28 to TRBJ1-4; 7 nucleotides line up with TRBD1. Per germline, CDR1 MDHEN and CDR2 SYDVKM. V lost 8 bases, J lost 8 bases, and 8 bases stayed unmatched. This CDR3 has 13 residues. CDR3 region: CASQDRLGEKLFF. For the CDR3, the DNA is TGTGCCAGCCAGGACAGGCTGGGGGAAAAACTGTTTTTT.

The chain combines TRBV23-1 with TRBJ2-5; possibly TRBD2 for D (6 bases). TRBV23-1 is noted as an ORF with a role that remains uncertain. This CDR3 contains 14 residues. V was trimmed by 3 bases and J by 3 bases, leaving 11 bases between them. The CDR3 sequence is CASSHRDSEETQYF. The CDR3 DNA is TGCGCCAGCAGTCACCGGGACTCAGAAGAGACCCAGTACTTC.

This clone was seen a single time. The chain combines TRBV4-2 with TRBJ2-7; unclear D gene. Germline CDR1 is LGHNA and CDR2 is YNFKEQ. Trimming took 0 bases from V and 2 from J, leaving 8 bases between them. The CDR3 runs 14 residues. The CDR3 coding sequence is TGTGCCAGCAGCCAAGACCGTACACCCTACGAGCAGTACTTC. Its translation: CASSQDRTPYEQYF.

This clone was observed a few times. This chain joins TRBV2 and TRBJ1-2; D is unresolved. V shed 7 bases and J shed 4 bases, with 19 bases lying between them. This CDR3 has 15 amino acids. Germline lookup yields CDR1 SNHLY and CDR2 FYNNEI. The CDR3 region has the DNA TGTGCCAGCACAATGGCACACCAGTATGGCTATGGCTACACCTTC. It is translated as CASTMAHQYGYGYTF.